Below are 10 T cell receptor beta chains sequenced from a single sample in a study of T cells in Graves' hyperthyroidism and ophthalmopathy. Template material for amplifying TCR beta CDR3 regions consisted of RNA transcripts. HTBI primers drove first-round RT-PCR of the TCR CDR3. TCRdb processed the multiplex PCR reads anew with MiXCR; each CDR3 protein has one entry. The sample lists 250,000 to 300,000 distinct CDR3 sequences; roughly 15% were seen once. The sequencing sample was made of blood. Receptor source: a woman aged 45-65 years with Graves' hyperthyroidism that later progressed to Graves' ophthalmopathy.

The gene calls are TRBV7-9 and TRBJ1-5, with D possibly matching TRBD1 (5 bases). This CDR3 contains 12 residues. The germline gives CDR1 SEHNR, CDR2 FQNEAQ (reference sequence). The V and J ends lost 4 bases and 8 bases respectively, with 9 bases between them. In DNA, the CDR3 is TGTGCCAGCAGCTCGGGGGGTGAGCCCCAGCATTTT. Protein sequence: CASSSGGEPQHF.

The V gene is TRBV29-1, the J gene TRBJ2-2, with TRBD1 identical over 7 bases. The CDR3 totals 12 residues. Germline V gene data show CDR1 as SQVTM and CDR2 as ANQGSEA. Trimming cost V 7 bases and J 4 bases; bases outside gene matches: 3. CDR3 sequence: CSGGQFTGELFF. Written as DNA, the CDR3 is TGCAGCGGGGGACAGTTCACCGGGGAGCTGTTTTTT.

The table lists this clonotype with many counts. The chain has TRBV7-8 and TRBJ2-2, with a possible D match to TRBD2 (5 bases). The CDR3 has 15 amino acids. Germline lookup yields CDR1 SGHVS and CDR2 FQNEAQ. Trimming stripped 3 bases from V and 0 bases from J, with 8 bases between. The CDR3 nucleotides read TGTGCCAGCAGCTTGGGCGGGTCGAACACCGGGGAGCTGTTTTTT. This sequence encodes CASSLGGSNTGELFF. Full variable domain (outside the CDR3, taken from reference TRBV7-8 and TRBJ2-2): GAGVSQSPRYKVAKRGQDVALRCDPISGHVSLFWYQQALGQGPEFLTYFQNEAQLDKSGLPSDRFFAERPEGSVSTLKIQRTQQEDSAVYLCASSLGGSNTGELFFGEGSRLTVL.

The chain joins TRBV4-1 to TRBJ2-4; possibly TRBD2 for D (6 bases). This CDR3 has 16 amino acids. Germline V gene sequence: CDR1 MGHRA, CDR2 YSYEKL. Trimming removed 5 bases from V and 2 bases from J, with 16 bases in between. The CDR3 bases are TGCGCCAGCAGCGACACTAGCCTGGTCCCCAAAAACATTCAGTACTTC. This sequence encodes CASSDTSLVPKNIQYF.

This clonotype was counted at least ten times. V usage is TRBV6-6 and J usage is TRBJ1-1; no reliable D call. CDR3 length: 13 amino acids. V lost 0 bases and J 5 bases, leaving 7 bases between the germline ends. The germline V gene encodes CDR1 MNHNY and CDR2 SVGAGI (reference sequence). CDR3 loop: CASSYSAQTEAFF. Written as DNA, the CDR3 is TGTGCCAGCAGTTACTCAGCACAGACTGAAGCTTTCTTT.

Many counts were recorded for this clonotype. The chain is built from TRBV5-1 and TRBJ2-5, with 8 bases fitting TRBD1. V shed 0 bases and J 4 bases; nucleotides not matched to a gene: 5. The CDR3 is made up of 15 amino acids. CDR1 SGHRS and CDR2 YFSETQ come from the germline V gene. The CDR3 loop is CASSLAGTGPETQYF. The CDR3 coding sequence is TGCGCCAGCAGCTTGGCCGGGACAGGCCCAGAGACCCAGTACTTC.

This clonotype was observed many times. V gene TRBV28 combines with J gene TRBJ2-1; 8 bases align to TRBD2. Germline CDR1 MDHEN, CDR2 SYDVKM. V lost 7 bases, J lost 7 bases, and 12 bases stayed unmatched. The CDR3 is 15 amino acids. This CDR3 reads CASTAGGLAGNEQFF. The DNA for the CDR3 is TGTGCCAGCACCGCGGGAGGACTAGCTGGGAATGAGCAGTTCTTC.

The rearrangement uses TRBV12-3 or TRBV12-4 and TRBJ2-3; possibly TRBD2 for D (8 bases). V shed 7 bases and J shed 6 bases, with 29 bases lying between them. The length of the CDR3 is 18 residues. CDR3 sequence (DNA): TGTGCCAGCACGCCACGACAGGGACGGAGCGGGAGTTGGGATACGCAGTATTTT. It codes for CASTPRQGRSGSWDTQYF.

The table lists this clonotype with many counts. The V call is TRBV20-1, the J call TRBJ2-7, with TRBD2 identical over 10 bases. The CDR3 extends over 12 amino acids. CDR1 DFQATT and CDR2 SNEGSKA come from the germline V gene (reference sequence). CDR3 bases: TGCAGGGTAGCGGGAGGTGAGGACGAGCAGTACTTC. Translation: CRVAGGEDEQYF.

This chain links TRBV19 with TRBJ1-1; D unclear. The CDR3 sequence is 10 residues long. The V end was cut by 6 bases, the J end by 11 bases, with 10 bases between. Per germline, CDR1 LNHDA and CDR2 SQIVND (reference sequence). CDR3 residues: CASRGLRAFF. CDR3 DNA sequence: TGTGCCAGTAGAGGACTCCGCGCTTTCTTT.